Below are 24 T cell receptor beta chains sequenced from a single sample in a study of cytomegalovirus exposure and HLA in healthy donors. Only in-frame clones appear in the TCRdb table, and some are missing; sequencing was by immunoSEQ multiplex PCR. The top ten hold about 14% of the sample, which has 200,000 to 250,000 clones, around four fifths seen once. The sample comprised PBMCs. These receptors came from a woman between 25 and 40 years old in good health and CMV-seropositive.

The gene calls are TRBV29-1 and TRBJ2-7; possible D gene TRBD2, 6 bases. The CDR3 consists of 12 residues. The germline V and J ends were trimmed by 6 bases and 3 bases, with 12 bases remaining between them. Germline values: CDR1 SQVTM, CDR2 ANQGSEA. CDR3 residues: CSVGGTVYEQYF. CDR3 DNA: TGCAGCGTCGGAGGGACTGTCTACGAGCAGTACTTC.

This clone has a single count. The rearrangement joins TRBV6-5 to TRBJ2-1, with 13 bases matching TRBD2. Germline V gene data show CDR1 as MNHEY and CDR2 as SVGAGI. This CDR3 contains 15 residues. Losses at the gene ends were 6 bases for V and 8 bases for J; bases not matched to a gene: 7. DNA of the CDR3: TGTGCCAGCAGGAAAGGACTAGCGGGAGACCATGAGCAGTTCTTC. As protein: CASRKGLAGDHEQFF.

V usage is TRBV5-1 and J usage is TRBJ1-3; maybe TRBD1 (6 bases). V lost 1 base and J lost 0, with 11 bases in between. CDR1 and CDR2 from the germline V gene are SGHRS and YFSETQ. The length of the CDR3 is 16 residues. The CDR3 sequence is CASSLSTGSSGNTIYF. CDR3 in DNA: TGCGCCAGCAGCTTGAGCACAGGGAGCTCTGGAAACACCATATATTTT.

The chain is built from TRBV30 and TRBJ1-2, with 7 bases that match TRBD1. V trimming: 5 bases; J trimming: 6 bases; junction bases outside the gene matches: 3. The CDR3 loop spans 11 amino acids. CDR1 GTSNPN and CDR2 SVGIG come from the germline V gene (reference sequence). The CDR3 here is CAWGQVHGYTF. CDR3 nucleotides: TGTGCCTGGGGACAGGTTCATGGCTACACCTTC.

J is TRBJ2-7 and V is TRBV6-5; D unresolved. CDR1 and CDR2 (germline): MNHEY, SVGAGI. Trimming stripped 5 bases from V and 3 bases from J, with 14 bases between. This CDR3 contains 14 residues. DNA for the CDR3: TGTGCCAGCAGTCTAACCGATGAGCTCTACGAGCAGTACTTC. This translates into CASSLTDELYEQYF.

V is TRBV28 and J is TRBJ1-5; D not resolved. Trimming took off 7 bases at V and 2 bases at J, with 12 bases between the two ends. The germline gives CDR1 MDHEN, CDR2 SYDVKM. The CDR3 runs to 14 residues. CDR3 loop: CASNKIEGNQPQHF. CDR3 nucleotide sequence: TGTGCCAGCAATAAAATAGAGGGCAATCAGCCCCAGCATTTT.

Worth noting for this clone: At one of its ends the junction is not consistent with the germline gene, which may arise from a read error. The chain couples TRBV5-1 to TRBJ2-2; no definite D call. Germline values: CDR1 SGHRS, CDR2 YFSETQ. The CDR3 sequence is 14 residues long. The CDR3: CASSLAAKTGELFF. DNA for the CDR3: TGCGCCAGCAGCTTGGCGGCGAAAACCGGGGAGCTGTTTTTT.

The chain links TRBV7-6 to TRBJ2-7; no definite D call. The germline V gene encodes CDR1 SGHVS and CDR2 FNYEAQ. V lost 5 bases, J lost 3 bases, and 8 bases lay in between. This CDR3 is built from 12 residues. CDR3 DNA: TGTGCCAGCAGCCAAAATTACTACGAGCAGTACTTC. Amino acid sequence: CASSQNYYEQYF.

This chain links TRBV16 with TRBJ1-2, with TRBD1 matching 10 bases. CDR1 and CDR2 from the germline V gene are KGHSY and FQNENV. J gave up 2 bases and V 2 bases, and 5 bases lay outside the gene matches. The CDR3 is 16 residues long. CDR3 loop: CASSQKGTGDNYGYTF. The CDR3, as DNA: TGTGCCAGCAGCCAAAAAGGGACAGGGGACAACTATGGCTACACCTTC.

In DNA, the CDR3 is TGTGCCACCAGCAGAGATAAAGGGGGGTCCCACTACGAGCAGTACTTC. This translates into CATSRDKGGSHYEQYF. The genes are TRBV15 and TRBJ2-7; D tentatively reads TRBD1 or TRBD2 (6 bases each). Trimming stripped 0 bases from V and 3 bases from J, with 15 bases between. There are 16 residues in the CDR3. Germline CDR1 and CDR2: LNHNV and YYDKDF (reference sequence).

The CDR3 coding sequence is TGCGCCAGCAGCCCCGTGGGGGGGCTCCAACCCCAGCATTTT. Protein: CASSPVGGLQPQHF. This rearrangement joins TRBV5-1 to TRBJ1-5; tentatively, D is TRBD1 (6 bases). The germline V and J ends were trimmed by 4 bases and 10 bases, with 18 bases remaining between them. The CDR3 sequence is 14 residues long. Germline V gives CDR1 SGHRS, CDR2 YFSETQ. Full variable domain (remainder filled in from reference TRBV5-1 and TRBJ1-5): KAGVTQTPRYLIKTRGQQVTLSCSPISGHRSVSWYQQTPGQGLQFLFEYFSETQRNKGNFPGRFSGRQFSNSRSEMNVSTLELGDSALYLCASSPVGGLQPQHFGDGTRLSIL.

Details on this clone: The junction departs from germline at one end; a sequencing error may be responsible. The chain combines TRBV18 with TRBJ1-4, with 7 bases lining up with TRBD1. In germline, CDR1 is KGHSH, CDR2 LQKENI. CDR3 length equals 13 residues. CDR3 nucleotide sequence: TGTGCCAGCTCACCCGGGACAGCAGAAAACTGGGTTTTT. It translates to CASSPGTAENWVF.

This clone is a singleton in its sample. This rearrangement joins TRBV4-1 to TRBJ1-3; weak D call: TRBD1 (6 bases). The CDR3 spans 15 residues. V shed 0 bases and J shed 2 bases, with 8 bases lying between them. CDR1 and CDR2 (germline): MGHRA, YSYEKL. CDR3 sequence (DNA): TGCGCCAGCAGCCAAGACAGGGGCCCTGGAAACACCATATATTTT. It codes for CASSQDRGPGNTIYF.

A remark on this clone: The sample carries other DNA sequences with the same CDR3. The V call is TRBV6-5, the J call TRBJ1-2; D not certain. Germline assignment: CDR1 MNHEY and CDR2 SVGAGI. The CDR3 length is 11 residues. The V end was cut by 7 bases, the J end by 1 base, with 4 bases between. CDR3 sequence reads: CASKSNYGYTF. CDR3 DNA: TGTGCCAGCAAAAGTAACTATGGCTACACCTTC.

This clone was counted between two and nine times. The chain couples TRBV7-9 to TRBJ2-5; D is perhaps TRBD1 or TRBD2 (5 bases each). V lost 7 bases to trimming and J lost 3 bases, with 12 bases between them. CDR3 length: 13 residues. Germline assignment: CDR1 SEHNR and CDR2 FQNEAQ (reference sequence). The CDR3 loop reads CASTRDLKETQYF. CDR3 DNA sequence: TGTGCCAGCACCCGGGACCTTAAAGAGACCCAGTACTTC.

The rearrangement joins TRBV7-9 to TRBJ2-3, with 9 nucleotides matching TRBD2. V was pared by 5 bases and J by 1 base, with 13 bases of the junction left unmatched. The CDR3 is 18 amino acids. CDR1 and CDR2 (germline): SEHNR, FQNEAQ (reference sequence). In DNA form, the CDR3 reads TGTGCCAGCAGCCCGAAGAGCGGGAGGACCCTGGGCACAGATACGCAGTATTTT. This gives the protein CASSPKSGRTLGTDTQYF.

This clone showed up just once. The chain joins TRBV7-6 to TRBJ2-2; D is undetermined. The germline CDR1 and CDR2 sequences are SGHVS and FNYEAQ. V lost 2 bases and J 4 bases, leaving 8 bases between the germline ends. This CDR3 is 14 amino acids long. As DNA, the CDR3 is TGTGCCAGCAGCTTATTTGCCAGCACCGGGGAGCTGTTTTTT. Its protein is CASSLFASTGELFF.

The chain carries TRBV27 and TRBJ1-2, with D maybe TRBD1 (5 bases). Germline V gives CDR1 MNHEY, CDR2 SMNVEV (reference sequence). V lost 5 bases, J lost 4 bases, and 20 bases lay in between. The CDR3 runs 16 residues. DNA of the CDR3: TGTGCCAGCAGTCCCGCCCTCCTTTCAGGGTTCTATGGCTACACCTTC. It yields the protein CASSPALLSGFYGYTF.

V is TRBV30 and J is TRBJ1-5; D gene ambiguous. Germline V lookup: CDR1 GTSNPN, CDR2 SVGIG (reference sequence). The ends were cut back, 1 base at V and 5 bases at J, with 9 bases in the middle. CDR3 length: 13 amino acids. CDR3 sequence reads: CAWSGNEDQPQHF. The CDR3 bases are TGTGCCTGGAGTGGTAATGAAGATCAGCCCCAGCATTTT.

The chain couples TRBV11-2 to TRBJ2-1; D remains ambiguous. This CDR3 region has 13 residues. The germline V gene encodes CDR1 SGHAT and CDR2 FQNNGV. Trimming left V 1 base short and J 5 bases short, with 6 bases between. In DNA form, the CDR3 reads TGTGCCAGCAGCTTAGGGACCAACAATGAGCAGTTCTTC. Residues: CASSLGTNNEQFF.

This chain uses TRBV7-2 with TRBJ2-7; 9 nucleotides align to TRBD1. This CDR3 contains 17 residues. V was pared by 1 base and J by 5 bases, with 12 bases of the junction left unmatched. Germline V gene sequence: CDR1 SGHTA, CDR2 FQGNSA. The CDR3 nucleotides read TGTGCCAGCAGCTTAGTTTCTTTAGGACAGGGGTCTAACGAGCAGTACTTC. Translation gives CASSLVSLGQGSNEQYF. Full variable domain (remainder filled in from reference TRBV7-2 and TRBJ2-7): GAGVSQSPSNKVTEKGKDVELRCDPISGHTALYWYRQSLGQGLEFLIYFQGNSAPDKSGLPSDRFSAERTGGSVSTLTIQRTQQEDSAVYLCASSLVSLGQGSNEQYFGPGTRLTVT.

The chain recombines TRBV15 with TRBJ2-2; TRBD1 agrees at 11 bases. The CDR3 has 16 residues. J lost 5 bases, V lost 1 base, and 3 bases had no gene match. CDR1 and CDR2 (germline): LNHNV, YYDKDF (reference sequence). The CDR3 sequence is CATSRGGQGVTGELFF. The DNA of the CDR3 is TGTGCCACCAGCAGAGGGGGACAGGGGGTTACCGGGGAGCTGTTTTTT.

This sequence joins TRBV6-1 and TRBJ2-1, with 8 bases aligning to TRBD2. The V gene's germline CDR1 is MNHNS and CDR2 SASEGT. V was pared by 3 bases and J by 6 bases, with 7 bases of the junction left unmatched. This CDR3 region has 15 residues. The CDR3, as DNA: TGTGCCAGCAGTGACGGCGGGACTAGAGTCAATGAGCAGTTCTTC. This sequence encodes CASSDGGTRVNEQFF.

The chain joins TRBV30 to TRBJ1-1, with D uncertain. The CDR3 length is 13 residues. CDR1 is GTSNPN and CDR2 is SVGIG in the germline V gene (reference sequence). The V and J ends lost 5 bases and 4 bases respectively, with 14 bases between them. CDR3 amino acids: CAWDNLRSTEAFF. Written as DNA, the CDR3 is TGTGCCTGGGATAACCTACGAAGCACTGAAGCTTTCTTT. Full variable domain (rest looked up from reference TRBV30 and TRBJ1-1): SQTIHQWPATLVQPVGSPLSLECTVEGTSNPNLYWYRQAAGRGLQLLFYSVGIGQISSEVPQNLSASRPQDRQFILSSKKLLLSDSGFYLCAWDNLRSTEAFFGQGTRLTVV.